This T cell receptor beta chain was captured by sequencing in a study of CD8+ T cells in alopecia areata. The CDR3 has 15 residues. The V gene's germline CDR1 is SEHNR and CDR2 FQNEAQ (reference sequence). Trimming cost V 0 bases and J 4 bases, with 12 bases left between them. This clone was detected once. Treatment of the sample: oral pan-JAK inhibitor, 5-10 mg twice daily. RNA extraction was followed by reverse transcription into cDNA, which acted as the sequencing template. The repertoire was sequenced with immunoSEQ multiplex PCR; TCRdb's copy has only in-frame clones and lacks some. The sample includes about 200,000 clones, about three fifths of them seen just once.

This chain joins TRBV7-9 and TRBJ1-2; a possible D gene is TRBD1 (6 bases). Sample: CD4+ T cells sorted from blood, taken at week 4, from a patient treated with tofacitinib. The TCR sequence derives from a human donor with alopecia areata. The CDR3: CASSLAIQGTYGYTF. DNA for the CDR3: TGTGCCAGCAGCTTAGCCATACAGGGTACCTATGGCTACACCTTC.